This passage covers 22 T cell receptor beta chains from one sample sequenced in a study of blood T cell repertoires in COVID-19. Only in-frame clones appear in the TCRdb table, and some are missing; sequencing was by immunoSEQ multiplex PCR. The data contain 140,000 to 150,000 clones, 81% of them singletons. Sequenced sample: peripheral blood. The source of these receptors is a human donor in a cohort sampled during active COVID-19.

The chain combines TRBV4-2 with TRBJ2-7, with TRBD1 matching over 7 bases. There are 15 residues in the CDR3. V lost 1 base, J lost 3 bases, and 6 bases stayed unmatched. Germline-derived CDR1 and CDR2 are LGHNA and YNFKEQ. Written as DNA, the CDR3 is TGTGCCAGCAGCCAAGTAGGGGGCACCCACTACGAGCAGTACTTC. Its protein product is CASSQVGGTHYEQYF.

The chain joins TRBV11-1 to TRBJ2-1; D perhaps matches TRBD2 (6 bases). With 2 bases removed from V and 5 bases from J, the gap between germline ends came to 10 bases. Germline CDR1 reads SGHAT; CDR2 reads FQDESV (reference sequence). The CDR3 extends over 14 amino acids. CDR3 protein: CASSLFLANNEQFF. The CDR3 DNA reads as TGTGCCAGCAGCTTATTTCTAGCGAACAATGAGCAGTTCTTC.

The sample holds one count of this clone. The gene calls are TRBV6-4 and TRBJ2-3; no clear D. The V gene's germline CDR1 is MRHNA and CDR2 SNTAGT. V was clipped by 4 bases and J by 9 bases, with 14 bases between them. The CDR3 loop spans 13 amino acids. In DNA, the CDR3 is TGTGCCAGCAGTGGAAACATTGGAGAAACGCAGTATTTT. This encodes CASSGNIGETQYF.

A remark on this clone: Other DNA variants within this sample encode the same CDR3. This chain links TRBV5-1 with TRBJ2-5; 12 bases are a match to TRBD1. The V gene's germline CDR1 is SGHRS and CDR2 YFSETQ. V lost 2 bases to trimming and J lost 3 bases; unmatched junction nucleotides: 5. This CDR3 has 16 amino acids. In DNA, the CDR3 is TGCGCCAGCAGCTTAGGGGACAGGGGGCGAGAAGAGACCCAGTACTTC. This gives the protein CASSLGDRGREETQYF.

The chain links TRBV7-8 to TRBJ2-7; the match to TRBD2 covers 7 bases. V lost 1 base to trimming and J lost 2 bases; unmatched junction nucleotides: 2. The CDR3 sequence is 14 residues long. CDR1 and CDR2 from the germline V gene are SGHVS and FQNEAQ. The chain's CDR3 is CASSLGGGTYEQYF. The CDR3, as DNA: TGTGCCAGCAGCTTAGGGGGGGGAACCTACGAGCAGTACTTC. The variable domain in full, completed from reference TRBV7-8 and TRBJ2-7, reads GAGVSQSPRYKVAKRGQDVALRCDPISGHVSLFWYQQALGQGPEFLTYFQNEAQLDKSGLPSDRFFAERPEGSVSTLKIQRTQQEDSAVYLCASSLGGGTYEQYFGPGTRLTVT.

Here the CDR3 reads CASRKQGAVHEQYF. The CDR3 DNA reads as TGTGCCAGCAGGAAACAGGGGGCGGTCCACGAGCAGTACTTC. This chain joins TRBV27 and TRBJ2-7; 9 nucleotides match TRBD1. The junction had 8 bases not matched to a gene; V was cut back by 6 bases and J by 5 bases. Germline V gives CDR1 MNHEY, CDR2 SMNVEV (reference sequence). The CDR3 spans 14 residues.

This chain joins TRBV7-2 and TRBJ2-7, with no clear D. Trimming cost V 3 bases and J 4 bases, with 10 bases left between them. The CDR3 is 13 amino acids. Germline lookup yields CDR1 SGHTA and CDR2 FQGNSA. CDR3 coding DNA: TGTGCCAGCAGCTTCAGGCCGATTTACGAGCAGTACTTC. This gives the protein CASSFRPIYEQYF.

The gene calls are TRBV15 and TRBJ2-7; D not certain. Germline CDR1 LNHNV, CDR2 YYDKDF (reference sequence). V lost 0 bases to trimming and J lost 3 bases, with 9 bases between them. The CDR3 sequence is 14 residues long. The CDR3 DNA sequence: TGTGCCACCAGCAGAGATGGCCAGATCTACGAGCAGTACTTC. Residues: CATSRDGQIYEQYF.

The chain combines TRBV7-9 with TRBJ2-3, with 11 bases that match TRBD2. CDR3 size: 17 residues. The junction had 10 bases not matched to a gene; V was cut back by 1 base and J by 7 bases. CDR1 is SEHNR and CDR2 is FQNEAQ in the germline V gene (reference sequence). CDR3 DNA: TGTGCCAGCAGCTTAGGATTAGTAGCGGGAGGGCCAAATACGCAGTATTTT. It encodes CASSLGLVAGGPNTQYF. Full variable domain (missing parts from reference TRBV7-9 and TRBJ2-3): DTGVSQNPRHKITKRGQNVTFRCDPISEHNRLYWYRQTLGQGPEFLTYFQNEAQLEKSRLLSDRFSAERPKGSFSTLEIQRTEQGDSAMYLCASSLGLVAGGPNTQYFGPGTRLTVL.

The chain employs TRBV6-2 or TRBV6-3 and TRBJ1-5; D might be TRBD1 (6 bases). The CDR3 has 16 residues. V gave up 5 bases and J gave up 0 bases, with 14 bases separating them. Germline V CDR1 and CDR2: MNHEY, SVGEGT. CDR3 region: CASSRGTPVSNQPQHF. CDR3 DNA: TGTGCCAGCAGTCGAGGGACACCGGTTAGCAATCAGCCCCAGCATTTT.

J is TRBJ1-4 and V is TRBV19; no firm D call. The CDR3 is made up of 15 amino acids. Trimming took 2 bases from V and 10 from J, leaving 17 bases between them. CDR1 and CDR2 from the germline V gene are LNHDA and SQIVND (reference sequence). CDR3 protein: CASSIWTVNDGKLFF. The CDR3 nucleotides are TGTGCCAGTAGTATATGGACTGTTAATGATGGAAAACTGTTTTTT. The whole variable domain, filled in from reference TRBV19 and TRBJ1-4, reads DGGITQSPKYLFRKEGQNVTLSCEQNLNHDAMYWYRQDPGQGLRLIYYSQIVNDFQKGDIAEGYSVSREKKESFPLTVTSAQKNPTAFYLCASSIWTVNDGKLFFGSGTQLSVL.

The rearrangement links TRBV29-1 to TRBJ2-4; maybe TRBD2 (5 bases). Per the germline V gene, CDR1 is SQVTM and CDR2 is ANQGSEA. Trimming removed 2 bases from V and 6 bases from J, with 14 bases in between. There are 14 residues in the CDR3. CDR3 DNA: TGCAGCGTTGAATTGCAGACCGGGATAAACATTCAGTACTTC. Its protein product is CSVELQTGINIQYF.

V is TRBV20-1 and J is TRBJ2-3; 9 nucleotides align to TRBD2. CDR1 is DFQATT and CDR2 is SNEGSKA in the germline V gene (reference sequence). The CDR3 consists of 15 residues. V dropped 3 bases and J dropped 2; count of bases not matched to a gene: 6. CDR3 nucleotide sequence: TGCAGTGCTAGTCGGGCGGGAGGGGCCACAGATACGCAGTATTTT. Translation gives CSASRAGGATDTQYF.

This chain's CDR3 is CASSLDLVYEQYF. DNA of the CDR3: TGTGCCAGCAGCTTAGATCTCGTGTACGAGCAGTACTTC. The gene calls are TRBV11-3 and TRBJ2-7, with D uncertain. CDR3 length: 13 residues. Germline lookup yields CDR1 SGHNT and CDR2 YENEEA. Trimming stripped 0 bases from V and 4 bases from J, with 7 bases between.

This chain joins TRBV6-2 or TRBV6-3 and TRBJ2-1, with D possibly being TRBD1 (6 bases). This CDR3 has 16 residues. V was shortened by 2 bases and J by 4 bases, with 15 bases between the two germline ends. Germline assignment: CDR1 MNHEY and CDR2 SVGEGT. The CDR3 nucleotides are TGTGCCAGCAGTTACGGCAGGGGAGCTTTTTACAATGAGCAGTTCTTC. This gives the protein CASSYGRGAFYNEQFF.

The CDR3, as DNA: TGCGCCAGCAGGAAGCAGACAGGGGATAATTCACCCCTCCACTTT. Encoded protein: CASRKQTGDNSPLHF. The J gene is TRBJ1-6, the V gene TRBV5-1; TRBD1 matches at 8 bases. V shed 5 bases and J 5 bases; nucleotides not matched to a gene: 6. The CDR3 is 15 residues long. Germline lookup yields CDR1 SGHRS and CDR2 YFSETQ.

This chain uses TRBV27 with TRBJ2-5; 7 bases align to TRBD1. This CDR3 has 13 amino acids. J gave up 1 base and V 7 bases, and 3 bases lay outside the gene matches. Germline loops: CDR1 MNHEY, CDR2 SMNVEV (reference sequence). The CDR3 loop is CASTDRVQETQYF. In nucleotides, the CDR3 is TGTGCCAGCACCGACAGGGTCCAAGAGACCCAGTACTTC.

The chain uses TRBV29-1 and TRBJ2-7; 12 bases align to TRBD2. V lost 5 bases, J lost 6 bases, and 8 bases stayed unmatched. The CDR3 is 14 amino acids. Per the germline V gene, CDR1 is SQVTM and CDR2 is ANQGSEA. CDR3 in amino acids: CSVNGLAGLCEQYF. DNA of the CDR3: TGCAGCGTTAATGGACTAGCGGGACTCTGCGAGCAGTACTTC.

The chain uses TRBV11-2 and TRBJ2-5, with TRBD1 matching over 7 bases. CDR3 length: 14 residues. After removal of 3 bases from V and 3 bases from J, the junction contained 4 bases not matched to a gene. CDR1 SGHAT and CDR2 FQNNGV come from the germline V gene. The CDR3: CASSFNRGKETQYF. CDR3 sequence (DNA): TGTGCCAGCAGCTTCAACAGGGGAAAAGAGACCCAGTACTTC.

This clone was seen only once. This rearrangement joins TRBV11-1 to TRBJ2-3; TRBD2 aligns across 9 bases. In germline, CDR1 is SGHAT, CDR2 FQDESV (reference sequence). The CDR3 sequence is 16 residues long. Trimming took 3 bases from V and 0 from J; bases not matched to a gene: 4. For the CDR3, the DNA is TGTGCCAGCAGCTTCCCTAGCGGGACTAGCACAGATACGCAGTATTTT. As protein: CASSFPSGTSTDTQYF. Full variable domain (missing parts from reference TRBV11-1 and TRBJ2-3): EAEVAQSPRYKITEKSQAVAFWCDPISGHATLYWYRQILGQGPELLVQFQDESVVDDSQLPKDRFSAERLKGVDSTLKIQPAELGDSAMYLCASSFPSGTSTDTQYFGPGTRLTVL.

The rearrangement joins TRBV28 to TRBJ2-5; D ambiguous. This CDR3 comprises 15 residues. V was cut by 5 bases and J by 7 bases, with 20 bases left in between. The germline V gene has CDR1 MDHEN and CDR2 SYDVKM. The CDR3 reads CASSPPGALVGTQYF. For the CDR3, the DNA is TGTGCCAGCAGTCCCCCCGGAGCCCTCGTTGGGACCCAGTACTTC.

CDR3 DNA: TGTGCCAGCAGTGAAGAGGCACCGAGTACACAGGGAACCTACGAGCAGTACTTC. It yields the protein CASSEEAPSTQGTYEQYF. V is TRBV6-1 and J is TRBJ2-7, with D possibly TRBD1 on 6 matching bases. The V end was cut by 1 base, the J end by 2 bases, with 21 bases between. The germline V gene encodes CDR1 MNHNS and CDR2 SASEGT. The CDR3 length is 18 residues.